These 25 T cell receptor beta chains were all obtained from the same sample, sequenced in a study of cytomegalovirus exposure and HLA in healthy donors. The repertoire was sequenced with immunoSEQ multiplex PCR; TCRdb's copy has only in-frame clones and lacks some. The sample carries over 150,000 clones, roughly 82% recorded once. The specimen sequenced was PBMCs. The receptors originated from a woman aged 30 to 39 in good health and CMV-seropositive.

CDR3 sequence (DNA): TGTGCCAGCAGCCCAGAGGCCGGGTTCGCGTACGAGCAGTACTTC. It translates to CASSPEAGFAYEQYF. V and J are TRBV4-2 and TRBJ2-7; D not certain. This CDR3 has 15 amino acids. Trimming shortened V by 4 bases and J by 4 bases, and 17 bases separated the two germline ends. Germline lookup yields CDR1 LGHNA and CDR2 YNFKEQ.

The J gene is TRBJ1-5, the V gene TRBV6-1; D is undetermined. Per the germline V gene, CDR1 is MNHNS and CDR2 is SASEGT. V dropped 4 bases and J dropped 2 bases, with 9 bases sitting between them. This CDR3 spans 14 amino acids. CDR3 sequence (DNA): TGTGCCAGCAGTGGTACTCAGGGCAATCAGCCCCAGCATTTT. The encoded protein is CASSGTQGNQPQHF.

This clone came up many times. In DNA form, the CDR3 reads TGTGCCAGCAGCTTAGGCGACTCATCGTCGAGCTACACCTTC. Translation gives CASSLGDSSSSYTF. This chain uses TRBV7-9 with TRBJ1-2; D is ambiguous. V lost 1 base to trimming and J lost 9 bases, with 15 bases between them. In germline, CDR1 is SEHNR, CDR2 FQNEAQ (reference sequence). The CDR3 sequence is 14 residues long.

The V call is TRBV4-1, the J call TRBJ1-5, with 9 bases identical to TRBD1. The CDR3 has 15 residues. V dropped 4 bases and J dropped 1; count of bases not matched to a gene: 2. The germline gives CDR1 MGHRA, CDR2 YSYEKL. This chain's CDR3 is CASSPGQGSNQPQHF. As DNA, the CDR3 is TGCGCCAGCAGCCCGGGACAGGGAAGCAATCAGCCCCAGCATTTT.

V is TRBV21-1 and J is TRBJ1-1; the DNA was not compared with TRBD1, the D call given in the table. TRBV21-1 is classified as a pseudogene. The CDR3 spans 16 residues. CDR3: CASSKDEQEMNTEAFF. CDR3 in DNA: TGTGCCAGCAGCAAAGATGAACAGGAGATGAACACTGAAGCTTTCTTT.

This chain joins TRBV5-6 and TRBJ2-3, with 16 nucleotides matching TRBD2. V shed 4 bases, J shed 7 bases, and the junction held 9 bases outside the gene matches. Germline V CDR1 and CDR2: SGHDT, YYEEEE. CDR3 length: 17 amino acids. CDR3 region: CASSVEGLAGGPYTQYF. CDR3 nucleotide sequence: TGTGCCAGCAGCGTTGAGGGACTAGCGGGAGGGCCTTATACGCAGTATTTT.

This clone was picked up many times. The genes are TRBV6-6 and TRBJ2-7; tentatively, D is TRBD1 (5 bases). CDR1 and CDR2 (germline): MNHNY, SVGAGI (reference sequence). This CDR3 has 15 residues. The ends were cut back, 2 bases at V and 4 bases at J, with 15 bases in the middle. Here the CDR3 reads CASSYRRGAGYEQYF. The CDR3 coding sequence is TGTGCCAGCAGTTACCGACGCGGAGCAGGGTACGAGCAGTACTTC.

The CDR3 nucleotides are TGTGCCAGCAGTTCCGGGAAGTGGGTCTATGAGCAGTTCTTC. Translating it yields CASSSGKWVYEQFF. This rearrangement joins TRBV27 to TRBJ2-1; the D gene is possibly TRBD2 (5 bases). The CDR3 runs 14 residues. Deletions cut 4 bases from V and 8 bases from J, with 15 bases between. From germline, CDR1 is MNHEY and CDR2 SMNVEV (reference sequence).

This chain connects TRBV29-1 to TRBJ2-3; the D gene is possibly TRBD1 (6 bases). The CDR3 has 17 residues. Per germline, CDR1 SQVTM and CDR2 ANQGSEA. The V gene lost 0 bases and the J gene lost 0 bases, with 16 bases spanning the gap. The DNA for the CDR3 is TGCAGCGTTGAAGAGGGGTGGGTCACAGGGAGCACAGATACGCAGTATTTT. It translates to CSVEEGWVTGSTDTQYF.

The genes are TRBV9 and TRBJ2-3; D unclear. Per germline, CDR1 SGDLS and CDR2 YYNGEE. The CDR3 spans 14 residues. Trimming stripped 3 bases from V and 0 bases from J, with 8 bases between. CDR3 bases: TGTGCCAGCAGCGGTGTTACTAGCACAGATACGCAGTATTTT. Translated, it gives CASSGVTSTDTQYF.

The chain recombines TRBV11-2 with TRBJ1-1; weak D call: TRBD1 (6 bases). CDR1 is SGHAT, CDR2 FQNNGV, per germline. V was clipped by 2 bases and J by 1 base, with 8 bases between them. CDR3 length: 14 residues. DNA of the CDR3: TGTGCCAGCAGCTTAACAGGGAAGAACACTGAAGCTTTCTTT. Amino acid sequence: CASSLTGKNTEAFF. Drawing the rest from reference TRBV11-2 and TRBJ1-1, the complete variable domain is EAGVAQSPRYKIIEKRQSVAFWCNPISGHATLYWYQQILGQGPKLLIQFQNNGVVDDSQLPKDRFSAERLKGVDSTLKIQPAKLEDSAVYLCASSLTGKNTEAFFGQGTRLTVV.

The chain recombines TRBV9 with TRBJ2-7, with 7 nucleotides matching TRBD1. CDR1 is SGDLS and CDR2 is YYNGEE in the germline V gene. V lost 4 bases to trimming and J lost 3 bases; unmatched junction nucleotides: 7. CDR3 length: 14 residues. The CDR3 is CASSPRDSNYEQYF. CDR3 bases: TGTGCCAGCAGCCCCCGGGACAGCAACTACGAGCAGTACTTC.

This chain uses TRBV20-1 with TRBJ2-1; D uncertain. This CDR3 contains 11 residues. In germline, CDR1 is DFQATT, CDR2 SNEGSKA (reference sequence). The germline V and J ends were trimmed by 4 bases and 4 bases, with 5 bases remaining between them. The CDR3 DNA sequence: TGCAGTGCTACTAATTACAATGAGCAGTTCTTC. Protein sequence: CSATNYNEQFF.

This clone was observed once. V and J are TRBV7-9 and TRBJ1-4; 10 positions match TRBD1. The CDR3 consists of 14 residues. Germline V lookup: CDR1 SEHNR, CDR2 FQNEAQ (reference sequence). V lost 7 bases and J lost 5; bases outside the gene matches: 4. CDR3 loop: CASTRTGGNEKLFF. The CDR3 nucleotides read TGTGCCAGCACCCGGACAGGGGGGAATGAAAAACTGTTTTTT. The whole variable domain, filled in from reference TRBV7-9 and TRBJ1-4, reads DTGVSQNPRHKITKRGQNVTFRCDPISEHNRLYWYRQTLGQGPEFLTYFQNEAQLEKSRLLSDRFSAERPKGSFSTLEIQRTEQGDSAMYLCASTRTGGNEKLFFGSGTQLSVL.

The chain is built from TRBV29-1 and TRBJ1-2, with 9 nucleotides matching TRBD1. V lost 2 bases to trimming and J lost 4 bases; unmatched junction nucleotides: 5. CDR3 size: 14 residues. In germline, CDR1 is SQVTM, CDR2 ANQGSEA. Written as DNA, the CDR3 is TGCAGCGTTGAAATCACAGGGGGCGTCTATGGCTACACCTTC. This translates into CSVEITGGVYGYTF.

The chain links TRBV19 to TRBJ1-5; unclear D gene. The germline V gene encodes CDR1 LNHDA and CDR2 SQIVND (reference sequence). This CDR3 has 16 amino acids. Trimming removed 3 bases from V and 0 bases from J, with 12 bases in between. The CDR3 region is CASSILGEYSNQPQHF. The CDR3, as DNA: TGTGCCAGTAGTATTCTTGGGGAGTATAGCAATCAGCCCCAGCATTTT.

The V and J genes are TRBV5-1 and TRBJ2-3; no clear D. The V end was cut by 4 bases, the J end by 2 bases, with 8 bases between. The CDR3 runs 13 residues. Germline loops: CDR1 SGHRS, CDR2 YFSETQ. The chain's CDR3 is CASSLQDTDTQYF. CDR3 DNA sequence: TGCGCCAGCAGCCTTCAGGACACAGATACGCAGTATTTT. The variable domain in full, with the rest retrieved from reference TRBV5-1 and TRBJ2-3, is KAGVTQTPRYLIKTRGQQVTLSCSPISGHRSVSWYQQTPGQGLQFLFEYFSETQRNKGNFPGRFSGRQFSNSRSEMNVSTLELGDSALYLCASSLQDTDTQYFGPGTRLTVL.

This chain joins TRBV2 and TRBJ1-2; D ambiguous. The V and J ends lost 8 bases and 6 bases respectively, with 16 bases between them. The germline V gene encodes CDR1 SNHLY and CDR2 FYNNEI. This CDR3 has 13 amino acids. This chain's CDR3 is CASSEGPLNGYTF. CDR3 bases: TGTGCCAGCTCCGAGGGTCCCCTCAATGGCTACACCTTC.

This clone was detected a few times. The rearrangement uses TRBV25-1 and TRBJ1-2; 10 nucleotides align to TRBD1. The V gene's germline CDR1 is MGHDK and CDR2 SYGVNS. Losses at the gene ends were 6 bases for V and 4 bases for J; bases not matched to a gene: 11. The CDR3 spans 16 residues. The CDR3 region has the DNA TGTGCCAGCAGCCCGGACAGGGGGAGATATGGCTATGGCTACACCTTC. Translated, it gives CASSPDRGRYGYGYTF.

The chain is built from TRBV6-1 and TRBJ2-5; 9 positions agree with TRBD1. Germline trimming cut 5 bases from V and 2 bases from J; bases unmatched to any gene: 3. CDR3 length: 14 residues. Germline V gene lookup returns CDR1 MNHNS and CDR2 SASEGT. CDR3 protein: CASSRQGDQETQYF. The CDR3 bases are TGTGCCAGCAGTCGACAGGGGGATCAAGAGACCCAGTACTTC.

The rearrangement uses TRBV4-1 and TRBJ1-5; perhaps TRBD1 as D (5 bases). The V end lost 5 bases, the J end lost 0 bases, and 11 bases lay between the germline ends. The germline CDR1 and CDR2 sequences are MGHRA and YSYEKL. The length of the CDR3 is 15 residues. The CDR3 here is CASSSKTDSNQPQHF. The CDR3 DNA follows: TGCGCCAGCAGCTCCAAGACAGATAGCAATCAGCCCCAGCATTTT.

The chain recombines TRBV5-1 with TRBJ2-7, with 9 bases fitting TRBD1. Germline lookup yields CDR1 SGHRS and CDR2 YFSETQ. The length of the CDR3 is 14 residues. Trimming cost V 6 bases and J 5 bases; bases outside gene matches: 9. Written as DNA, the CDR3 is TGCGCCAGCACCAGAGACAGGGGGGCTGACGAGCAGTACTTC. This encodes CASTRDRGADEQYF.

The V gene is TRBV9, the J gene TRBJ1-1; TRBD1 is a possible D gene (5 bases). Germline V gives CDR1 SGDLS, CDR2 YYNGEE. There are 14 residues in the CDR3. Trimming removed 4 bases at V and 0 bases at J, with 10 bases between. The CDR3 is CASSWGEMNTEAFF. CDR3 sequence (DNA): TGTGCCAGCAGCTGGGGGGAGATGAACACTGAAGCTTTCTTT. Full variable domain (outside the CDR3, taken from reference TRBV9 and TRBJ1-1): DSGVTQTPKHLITATGQRVTLRCSPRSGDLSVYWYQQSLDQGLQFLIQYYNGEERAKGNILERFSAQQFPDLHSELNLSSLELGDSALYFCASSWGEMNTEAFFGQGTRLTVV.

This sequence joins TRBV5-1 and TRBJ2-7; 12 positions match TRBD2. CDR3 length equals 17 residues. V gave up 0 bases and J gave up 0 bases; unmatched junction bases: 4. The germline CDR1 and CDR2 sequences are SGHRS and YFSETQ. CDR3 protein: CASSLGLAGESSYEQYF. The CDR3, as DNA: TGCGCCAGCAGCTTGGGACTAGCGGGGGAAAGCTCCTACGAGCAGTACTTC.

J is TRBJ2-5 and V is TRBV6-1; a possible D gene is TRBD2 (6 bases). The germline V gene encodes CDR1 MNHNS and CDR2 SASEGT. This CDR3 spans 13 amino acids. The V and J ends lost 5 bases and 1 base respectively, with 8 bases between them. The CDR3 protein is CASSQTSQETQYF. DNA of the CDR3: TGTGCCAGCAGTCAGACTAGCCAAGAGACCCAGTACTTC.